The rows below give T cell receptor beta chains drawn from one sample of a study of blood T cell repertoires in COVID-19. Some clones are missing from TCRdb's copy, which holds only in-frame ones; the method was immunoSEQ multiplex PCR. The sample shows approximately 270,000 clones, approximately 86% of them seen only once. The sample taken for sequencing was peripheral blood. All receptors come from a human donor with COVID-19, enrolled during active disease. The donor label of this sample is uncertain. Both conserved end residues are part of each CDR3. The order of the fields is CDR3 protein, CDR3 DNA, J gene, D gene, V gene, clone size. D genes are given only for firm matches. The listing skips clone size in some rows; elsewhere it reads once, few, many or a size class.

CASSQVSLPGYGYTF	TGTGCCAGCAGCCAAGTAAGCCTCCCCGGCTATGGCTACACCTTC	TRBJ1-2	-	TRBV3-1/TRBV3-2	-
CASSPEYQETQYF	TGCGCCAGCAGCCCCGAGTACCAAGAGACCCAGTACTTC	TRBJ2-5	-	TRBV5-1	-
CSASPPGSDNYGYTF	TGCAGTGCTAGTCCCCCCGGGAGCGACAACTATGGCTACACCTTC	TRBJ1-2	-	TRBV20-1	few
CASSTGTGQNEKLFF	TGTGCCAGCAGCACCGGGACAGGGCAGAATGAAAAACTGTTTTTT	TRBJ1-4	TRBD1	TRBV6-2/TRBV6-3	-
CASSVSGRGSTSPLHF	TGTGCCAGCAGTGTGTCGGGGAGGGGGTCAACTTCACCCCTCCACTTT	TRBJ1-6	-	TRBV6-1	-
CASSQFTPTGFRSYEQYF	TGTGCCAGCAGCCAATTTACACCGACAGGGTTCCGCTCCTACGAGCAGTACTTC	TRBJ2-7	TRBD1	TRBV5-6	few
CASSLDRAGGRDTQYF	TGTGCCAGCAGCTTAGACAGAGCGGGAGGTAGGGATACGCAGTATTTT	TRBJ2-3	TRBD2	TRBV11-3	-
CASSQEYAEPVLGEQYF	TGCGCCAGCAGCCAAGAATACGCGGAGCCAGTACTCGGCGAGCAGTACTTC	TRBJ2-7	-	TRBV4-3	-
CASSLGGGRGGTEAFF	TGTGCCAGCAGCTTAGGTGGAGGGCGCGGGGGCACTGAAGCTTTCTTT	TRBJ1-1	-	TRBV7-3	once
CATSDGGQSGEKLFF	TGTGCCACCAGTGATGGGGGACAGAGTGGAGAAAAACTGTTTTTT	TRBJ1-4	TRBD1	TRBV24-1	once
CASSLVYVGTGRTDTQYF	TGTGCCAGCAGCTTAGTTTACGTGGGGACAGGGCGCACAGATACGCAGTATTTT	TRBJ2-3	TRBD1	TRBV7-2	-
CASSFGQGGTEAFF	TGTGCCAGCAGTTTCGGCCAAGGCGGCACTGAAGCTTTCTTT	TRBJ1-1	-	TRBV27	-
CASSLLGQGMNNEQFF	TGTGCCAGCAGCCTCCTAGGACAGGGAATGAACAATGAGCAGTTCTTC	TRBJ2-1	TRBD1	TRBV7-9	once
CASSRGRNNEQFF	TGTGCCAGCAGCCGGGGGAGGAACAATGAGCAGTTCTTC	TRBJ2-1	-	TRBV7-2	-
CASRGTATTGRLGNEQFF	TGTGCCAGTAGGGGGACAGCAACGACGGGGCGGTTGGGCAATGAGCAGTTCTTC	TRBJ2-1	TRBD1	TRBV19	-
CAIGGTSGKIREQFF	TGTGCCATCGGCGGGACTAGCGGGAAGATTAGGGAGCAGTTCTTC	TRBJ2-1	TRBD2	TRBV10-3	-
CAWSVSFGRGYVPGNTIYF	TGTGCCTGGAGTGTATCGTTCGGCAGGGGATATGTCCCTGGAAACACCATATATTTT	TRBJ1-3	-	TRBV30	-
CAIRISTGGINQQYF	TGTGCCATCAGAATCTCTACGGGAGGGATCAACCAGCAGTACTTC	TRBJ2-7	TRBD2	TRBV10-3	-
CASSQMIGQPQHF	TGTGCCAGCAGCCAAATGATCGGTCAGCCCCAGCATTTT	TRBJ1-5	-	TRBV3-1/TRBV3-2	-
CASSLEGGFGEQFF	TGTGCCAGCAGTCTAGAAGGGGGATTTGGTGAGCAGTTCTTC	TRBJ2-1	-	TRBV14	-
CAWSRLAGGYEQYF	TGTGCCTGGAGCCGACTAGCGGGAGGCTACGAGCAGTACTTC	TRBJ2-7	TRBD2	TRBV30	few
CASSKVQGGVEKLFF	TGTGCCAGCAGTAAGGTGCAGGGGGGTGTTGAAAAACTGTTTTTT	TRBJ1-4	TRBD1	TRBV28	-
CASSLESGIQPQHF	TGCGCCAGCAGCTTGGAGAGCGGGATTCAGCCCCAGCATTTT	TRBJ1-5	-	TRBV5-1	few
CSASTGQNSNQPQHF	TGCAGTGCTAGTACCGGACAAAATAGCAATCAGCCCCAGCATTTT	TRBJ1-5	-	TRBV20-1	-
CAISEREGSSPLHF	TGTGCCATCAGTGAAAGGGAGGGGAGTTCACCCCTCCACTTT	TRBJ1-6	-	TRBV10-3	few
CASRSGTGYGYTF	TGTGCCAGCAGGTCCGGGACAGGCTATGGCTACACCTTC	TRBJ1-2	TRBD1	TRBV2	-
CASSPRVPSGTDTQYF	TGTGCCAGCAGCCCCCGAGTGCCTAGCGGCACAGATACGCAGTATTTT	TRBJ2-3	-	TRBV5-5	-
CATSSRTGGSSPLHF	TGTGCCACCAGCAGCAGGACAGGGGGTAGTTCACCCCTCCACTTT	TRBJ1-6	TRBD1	TRBV15	-
CASSLSTATGELFF	TGTGCCAGTAGTTTGTCGACAGCGACCGGGGAGCTGTTTTTT	TRBJ2-2	-	TRBV19	-
CASTTGQYLNTEAFF	TGTGCCAGCACGACGGGACAATATTTGAACACTGAAGCTTTCTTT	TRBJ1-1	-	TRBV27	-
CASSLAPGGGQTQYF	TGCGCCAGCAGCTTGGCTCCGGGAGGAGGACAGACCCAGTACTTC	TRBJ2-5	TRBD2	TRBV5-1	-
CASSVLTGVSTDTQYF	TGTGCCAGCAGCGTCCTTACAGGGGTGAGCACAGATACGCAGTATTTT	TRBJ2-3	TRBD1	TRBV9	-
CASSDSHLTGNNSPLHF	TGTGCCAGCAGCGACTCTCACCTGACAGGGAATAATTCACCCCTCCACTTT	TRBJ1-6	TRBD1	TRBV9	once
CASSYKRLNTGELFF	TGTGCCAGCAGTTACAAGCGTCTGAACACCGGGGAGCTGTTTTTT	TRBJ2-2	-	TRBV6-5	few
CASSLGMPGQGARGYTF	TGTGCCAGCAGCTTAGGGATGCCGGGACAGGGGGCGAGAGGCTACACCTTC	TRBJ1-2	TRBD1	TRBV7-9	-
CASSLMGDRYNEQFF	TGTGCCAGCAGCTTAATGGGGGACAGGTACAATGAGCAGTTCTTC	TRBJ2-1	TRBD1	TRBV7-2	-
CTSSRARSSHEQYF	TGCACCAGCAGCCGAGCGCGGAGCAGCCACGAGCAGTACTTC	TRBJ2-7	-	TRBV1	-
CASRLAVPYNEQFF	TGTGCCTCGAGGCTAGCCGTCCCTTACAATGAGCAGTTCTTC	TRBJ2-1	-	TRBV30	once
CASSTRDRGNGYTF	TGTGCCAGTAGTACCCGGGACAGGGGTAATGGCTACACCTTC	TRBJ1-2	TRBD1	TRBV19	-
CASSMGGQGLLIQYF	TGTGCCAGTAGTATGGGGGGGCAGGGGTTACTCATTCAGTACTTC	TRBJ2-4	-	TRBV19	-
CASRFLGGSGEQYF	TGTGCCAGCAGATTTCTCGGCGGTTCCGGGGAGCAGTATTTT	TRBJ2-3	-	TRBV5-4	-
CASSLGGGSEKLFF	TGTGCCAGCAGCTTAGGTGGAGGGAGCGAAAAACTGTTTTTT	TRBJ1-4	-	TRBV5-4	-
CASRVPGTASTDTQYF	TGCGCCAGCAGGGTACCCGGGACAGCTAGCACAGATACGCAGTATTTT	TRBJ2-3	TRBD1	TRBV23-1	-
CASSLSIPRDTQYF	TGTGCCAGCAGTTTGAGCATACCCCGAGATACGCAGTATTTT	TRBJ2-3	-	TRBV27	-
CASSQGRFGQYGYTF	TGCGCCAGCAGCCAGGGGAGGTTCGGTCAATATGGCTACACCTTC	TRBJ1-2	-	TRBV4-3	-
CASSPGQGRLFF	TGTGCCAGTAGTCCCGGACAGGGACGGCTGTTTTTT	TRBJ1-4	TRBD1	TRBV19	-
CASDTGGFTEAFF	TGTGCTAGTGATACGGGGGGCTTCACTGAAGCTTTCTTT	TRBJ1-1	-	TRBV12-5	-
CASSLASGTYEQYF	TGTGCCAGCAGCCTGGCGTCAGGGACCTACGAGCAGTACTTC	TRBJ2-7	-	TRBV6-5	-
CATGTLNTEAFF	TGTGCCACCGGGACACTGAACACTGAAGCTTTCTTT	TRBJ1-1	-	TRBV19	-
CASSLDGSYNSPLHF	TGCGCCAGCAGCTTGGATGGCAGTTATAATTCACCCCTCCACTTT	TRBJ1-6	-	TRBV5-1	-
CASSLYLAGAHETQYF	TGTGCCAGCAGCTTGTATCTAGCGGGAGCTCATGAGACCCAGTACTTC	TRBJ2-5	TRBD2	TRBV5-5	-
CASSLPGSRAGGTEAFF	TGTGCCAGCAGTTTACCCGGATCCAGGGCGGGAGGGACTGAAGCTTTCTTT	TRBJ1-1	-	TRBV28	-
CAWRAGRGANSPLHF	TGTGCCTGGAGGGCTGGACGCGGGGCAAATTCACCCCTCCACTTT	TRBJ1-6	-	TRBV30	once